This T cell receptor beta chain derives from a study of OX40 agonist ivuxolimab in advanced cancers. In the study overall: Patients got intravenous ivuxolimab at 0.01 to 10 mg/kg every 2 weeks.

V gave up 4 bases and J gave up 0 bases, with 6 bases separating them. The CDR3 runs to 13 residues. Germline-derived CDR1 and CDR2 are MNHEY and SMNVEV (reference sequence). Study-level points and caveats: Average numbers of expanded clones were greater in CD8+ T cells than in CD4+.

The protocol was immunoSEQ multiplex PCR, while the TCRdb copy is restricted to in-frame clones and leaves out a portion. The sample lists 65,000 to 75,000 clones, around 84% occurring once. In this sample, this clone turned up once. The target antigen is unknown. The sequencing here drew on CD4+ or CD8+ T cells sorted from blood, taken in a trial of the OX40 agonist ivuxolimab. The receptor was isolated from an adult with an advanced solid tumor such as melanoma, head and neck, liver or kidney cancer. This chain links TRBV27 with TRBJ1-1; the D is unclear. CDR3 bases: TGTGCCAGCAGTTCAAAATTGAACACTGAAGCTTTCTTT. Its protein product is CASSSKLNTEAFF.